One and the same sample provided the 14 T cell receptor beta chains below, sequenced in a study of blood T cell repertoires in COVID-19. Some clones are missing from TCRdb's copy, which holds only in-frame ones; the method was immunoSEQ multiplex PCR. Of a few hundred thousand clones in the sample, around nine tenths were seen once. The sample consisted of PBMCs or T cells enriched from blood (not recorded which). The source of these receptors is a woman in her twenties or thirties who had been exposed to COVID-19.

This chain connects TRBV6-5 to TRBJ1-2; tentatively, D is TRBD1 (6 bases). CDR3 size: 13 residues. Trimming pared 6 bases from V and 8 bases from J, leaving 16 bases between. Germline V CDR1 and CDR2: MNHEY, SVGAGI. CDR3 bases: TGTGCCAGCAGATCAGGGGTTGGTGAGGGCTACACCTTC. Protein product: CASRSGVGEGYTF.

This chain connects TRBV5-1 to TRBJ1-4; tentatively, D is TRBD1 (5 bases). This CDR3 is 13 amino acids long. Germline assignment: CDR1 SGHRS and CDR2 YFSETQ. The germline V and J ends were trimmed by 4 bases and 7 bases, with 11 bases remaining between them. For the CDR3, the DNA is TGCGCCAGCAGCCCCGGAGGGGTTGAAAAACTGTTTTTT. This encodes CASSPGGVEKLFF.

The CDR3 loop reads CASSLGQGAGEAFF. CDR3 bases: TGTGCCAGCAGCTTGGGGCAGGGGGCAGGTGAAGCTTTCTTT. V is TRBV5-6 and J is TRBJ1-1, with 8 positions matching TRBD1. Germline-derived CDR1 and CDR2 are SGHDT and YYEEEE. The CDR3 length is 14 residues. With V trimmed by 0 bases and J by 7 bases, 5 bases remained unmatched.

This clone has a handful of counts. The rearrangement links TRBV19 to TRBJ1-1; weak D call: TRBD1 (6 bases). This CDR3 has 12 residues. Germline loops: CDR1 LNHDA, CDR2 SQIVND (reference sequence). V shed 7 bases and J shed 1 base, with 7 bases lying between them. The CDR3 DNA sequence: TGTGCCAGTACACAGGGGAACACTGAAGCTTTCTTT. It yields the protein CASTQGNTEAFF.

J is TRBJ2-2 and V is TRBV21-1; whether TRBD2, the table's D call, matches the DNA was not checked. TRBV21-1 is listed as a pseudogene. The CDR3 runs to 15 residues. The chain's CDR3 is CASSKAEENTGELFF. As DNA, the CDR3 is TGTGCCAGCAGCAAAGCAGAGGAAAACACCGGGGAGCTGTTTTTT.

This chain links TRBV7-2 with TRBJ2-7, with D unclear. Per the germline V gene, CDR1 is SGHTA and CDR2 is FQGNSA. This CDR3 contains 15 residues. V lost 4 bases and J 2 bases, leaving 15 bases between the germline ends. CDR3 DNA: TGTGCCAGCAGCTCTAGTTTTCTATGGCCCTACGAGCAGTACTTC. Protein: CASSSSFLWPYEQYF.

The J gene is TRBJ1-2, the V gene TRBV19; D is possibly TRBD1 (5 bases). The CDR3 loop spans 17 amino acids. Germline CDR1 LNHDA, CDR2 SQIVND (reference sequence). V was pared by 5 bases and J by 2 bases, with 21 bases between. The CDR3 DNA follows: TGTGCCAGTAGTTTACAAACTTCGACAGCGCTAAACTATGGCTACACCTTC. This codes for CASSLQTSTALNYGYTF.

This clone has more than one count but fewer than ten. CDR3 nucleotide sequence: TGTGCCAGCAGCAAGCCGGGACTTGAAGCTTTCTTT. Its translation: CASSKPGLEAFF. V gene TRBV7-9 combines with J gene TRBJ1-1, with D possibly being TRBD1 (5 bases). Trimming stripped 5 bases from V and 7 bases from J, with 11 bases between. CDR3 size: 12 residues. The V gene's germline CDR1 is SEHNR and CDR2 FQNEAQ (reference sequence).

The chain joins TRBV18 to TRBJ1-6; D is unclear. The CDR3 spans 14 residues. Germline-derived CDR1 and CDR2 are KGHSH and LQKENI. The V end was cut by 2 bases, the J end by 10 bases, with 12 bases between. The CDR3 loop reads CASSPVADSSPLHF. CDR3 DNA sequence: TGTGCCAGCTCACCAGTCGCAGATAGCTCACCCCTCCACTTT. Based on the CDR3 plus reference TRBV18 and TRBJ1-6, the full variable domain is NAGVMQNPRHLVRRRGQEARLRCSPMKGHSHVYWYRQLPEEGLKFMVYLQKENIIDESGMPKERFSAEFPKEGPSILRIQQVVRGDSAAYFCASSPVADSSPLHFGNGTRLTVT.

The V call is TRBV3-1 (or the pseudogene TRBV3-2), the J call TRBJ2-5, with TRBD2 identical over 9 bases. Trimming cost V 0 bases and J 5 bases; bases outside gene matches: 7. The CDR3 is made up of 16 amino acids. Germline values: CDR1 LGHDT, CDR2 YNNKEL (reference sequence). The DNA of the CDR3 is TGTGCCAGCAGCCAAGACGGTAGGCGGGAGGGGGAGACCCAGTACTTC. Protein: CASSQDGRREGETQYF.

V and J are TRBV6-1 and TRBJ1-1, with D unclear. This CDR3 region has 14 residues. Germline V gene sequence: CDR1 MNHNS, CDR2 SASEGT. V was cut by 2 bases and J by 3 bases, with 10 bases left in between. CDR3 residues: CASSEYGRDTEAFF. The CDR3 DNA reads as TGTGCCAGCAGTGAATACGGTCGGGACACTGAAGCTTTCTTT.

The genes are TRBV24-1 and TRBJ2-5; the D gene is possibly TRBD2 (5 bases). The CDR3 spans 12 residues. The germline V and J ends were trimmed by 6 bases and 5 bases, with 9 bases remaining between them. CDR1 is KGHDR, CDR2 SFDVKD, per germline. The CDR3: CATSQPGETQYF. The CDR3 coding sequence is TGTGCCACCAGTCAACCGGGGGAGACCCAGTACTTC.

This clone appeared a single time. The chain combines TRBV4-1 with TRBJ2-7; tentatively, D is TRBD1 (6 bases). This CDR3 region has 16 residues. V was cut by 0 bases and J by 0 bases, with 12 bases left in between. The germline CDR1 and CDR2 sequences are MGHRA and YSYEKL. The CDR3 sequence: CASSQDPTGRSYEQYF. The CDR3 coding sequence is TGCGCCAGCAGCCAAGACCCGACAGGTCGCTCCTACGAGCAGTACTTC.

The genes are TRBV10-3 and TRBJ2-3, with a weak D call TRBD1 (6 bases). V was shortened by 8 bases and J by 4 bases, with 16 bases between the two germline ends. This CDR3 is 14 amino acids long. Germline V gene sequence: CDR1 ENHRY, CDR2 SYGVKD. The CDR3 loop reads CAIGGLVWADTQYF. The CDR3 DNA follows: TGTGCCATCGGGGGCTTGGTTTGGGCAGATACGCAGTATTTT.